What follows is one T cell receptor beta chain and its context. This entry belongs to a study of blood T cell repertoires in COVID-19. Original analysis: Reference gene primer amplification gave estimated nucleated cell counts. This table comes from immunoSEQ multiplex PCR, and its TCRdb copy is limited to in-frame clones, with some not included. From that table come the V and J calls and clone size; the DNA was used to work out D and trimming. This table has around 400,000 clones, more than 75% appearing once. The V gene end was trimmed by 3 bases and the J gene end by 6 bases; junction bases not matched to a gene: 12. CDR1 and CDR2 from the germline V gene are SGHTA and FQGNSA. There are 16 residues in the CDR3.

This clonotype was sampled from an older woman with COVID-19, enrolled during active disease. The rearrangement joins TRBV7-2 to TRBJ2-3, with 7 bases that match TRBD2. The material sequenced was peripheral blood. The CDR3 spells CASSLTSSGPGDTQYF. As DNA, the CDR3 is TGTGCCAGCAGCTTGACTAGCTCCGGCCCGGGGGATACGCAGTATTTT.